This TCR beta chain was sequenced during a study of siplizumab effects on memory and regulatory T cells. With 2 bases removed from V and 4 bases from J, the gap between germline ends came to 9 bases. The CDR3 contains 13 residues. The V gene's germline CDR1 is GTSNPN and CDR2 SVGIG (reference sequence). Sequencing used immunoSEQ multiplex PCR; TCRdb keeps in-frame clones, though not all of them. The sample gives 100,000 to 120,000 clones, 85% to 95% of which show up once; 0.25% to 0.35% is in the top ten. What was sequenced was CD4+ T cells sorted from blood. J is TRBJ1-5 and V is TRBV30; D gene unclear. This receptor was taken from a human donor in good health. CDR3 coding DNA: TGTGCCTGGAGTAGTGGGTCTAATCAGCCCCAGCATTTT. Protein sequence: CAWSSGSNQPQHF.